The 13 T cell receptor beta chains in this list originate from one sample, sequenced in a study of human T cells and chemical hapten exposure. Time point noted: patch test 1, 2 weeks after DPC sensitization. Treatment: therapeutic diphenylcyclopropenone sensitization with weekly scalp DPC. Each CDR3 protein is one row after TCRdb ran MiXCR on the RACE reads. This sample has 300,000 to 350,000 distinct CDR3 sequences, with 5.5% to 8% found just once. Sequenced material: whole blood, taken in connection with sensitization to the hapten diphenylcyclopropenone (DPC). All receptors derive from a woman younger than 35 with alopecia areata. Some clones in this sample may be carry-over from other donors' samples.

V gene TRBV7-9 combines with J gene TRBJ1-6; tentatively, D is TRBD1 (5 bases). This CDR3 region has 15 residues. Germline CDR1 is SEHNR and CDR2 is FQNEAQ (reference sequence). V lost 5 bases to trimming and J lost 9 bases, with 17 bases between them. CDR3 sequence: CASSGHLVEFSPLHF. The CDR3 region has the DNA TGTGCCAGCAGCGGACACCTCGTTGAGTTTTCACCCCTCCACTTT. The whole variable domain, remainder taken from reference TRBV7-9 and TRBJ1-6, is DTGVSQNPRHKITKRGQNVTFRCDPISEHNRLYWYRQTLGQGPEFLTYFQNEAQLEKSRLLSDRFSAERPKGSFSTLEIQRTEQGDSAMYLCASSGHLVEFSPLHFGNGTRLTVT.

This clonotype was seen many times. The chain carries TRBV4-3 and TRBJ2-3; 7 nucleotides match TRBD2. Germline CDR1 LGHNA, CDR2 YSLEER. The junction had 12 bases not matched to a gene; V was cut back by 2 bases and J by 4 bases. The CDR3 consists of 17 residues. CDR3 sequence (DNA): TGCGCCAGCAGCCAATCCTCTGCAGGACTAGTGGCAGATACGCAGTATTTT. Translation: CASSQSSAGLVADTQYF.

The gene calls are TRBV7-3 and TRBJ2-7, with 12 positions matching TRBD2. This CDR3 is built from 14 residues. The J segment lost 6 bases and the V segment lost 5 bases, leaving 5 bases of the junction unmatched. CDR1 and CDR2 (germline): SGHTA, FQGTGA. Here the CDR3 DNA reads TGTGCCAGCAGCCCGCCGGGACTAGCGGGCGAGCAGTACTTC. Translated: CASSPPGLAGEQYF.

V is TRBV12-5 and J is TRBJ2-1, with unresolved D. V lost 7 bases to trimming and J lost 4 bases, with 8 bases between them. CDR3 length: 12 amino acids. CDR1 and CDR2 (germline): LGHNT, FRNRAP. In DNA, the CDR3 is TGTGCTAGTGCGCCTTCTTACAATGAGCAGTTCTTC. Its protein product is CASAPSYNEQFF. Based on the CDR3 plus reference TRBV12-5 and TRBJ2-1, the full variable domain is DARVTQTPRHKVTEMGQEVTMRCQPILGHNTVFWYRQTMMQGLELLAYFRNRAPLDDSGMPKDRFSAEMPDATLATLKIQPSEPRDSAVYFCASAPSYNEQFFGPGTRLTVL.

The rearrangement uses TRBV6-1 and TRBJ2-7, with 13 bases identical to TRBD2. The CDR3 runs 15 residues. In germline, CDR1 is MNHNS, CDR2 SASEGT. The V and J ends lost 6 bases and 0 bases, in that order; junction bases with no gene match: 2. This chain's CDR3 is CASRGTSGASYEQYF. CDR3 nucleotides: TGTGCCAGCAGAGGGACTAGCGGGGCCTCCTACGAGCAGTACTTC.

The chain is built from TRBV18 and TRBJ2-1; D not certain. Germline CDR1 and CDR2: KGHSH and LQKENI. V was cut by 3 bases and J by 7 bases, with 10 bases left in between. This CDR3 has 13 residues. The CDR3 is CASSPGRKNEQFF. The CDR3 DNA sequence: TGTGCCAGCTCACCGGGAAGAAAGAATGAGCAGTTCTTC.

This clonotype was detected many times. The chain joins TRBV12-3 or TRBV12-4 to TRBJ2-7, with D unclear. Trimming stripped 8 bases from V and 2 bases from J, with 13 bases between. This CDR3 has 13 amino acids. The CDR3 loop is CASVGGEAYEQYF. CDR3 bases: TGTGCCAGCGTGGGTGGAGAAGCCTACGAGCAGTACTTC.

This clonotype was seen only a few times. The chain combines TRBV12-5 with TRBJ1-5; the D is unclear. From germline, CDR1 is LGHNT and CDR2 FRNRAP. The ends were cut back, 1 base at V and 7 bases at J, with 8 bases in the middle. The CDR3 consists of 13 residues. The CDR3 DNA is TGTGCTAGTGGTTTGGGTTCGAAGCAGCCCCAGCATTTT. Translating gives CASGLGSKQPQHF. Combining the CDR3 with reference TRBV12-5 and TRBJ1-5 gives the whole variable domain DARVTQTPRHKVTEMGQEVTMRCQPILGHNTVFWYRQTMMQGLELLAYFRNRAPLDDSGMPKDRFSAEMPDATLATLKIQPSEPRDSAVYFCASGLGSKQPQHFGDGTRLSIL.

V gene TRBV21-1 combines with J gene TRBJ1-5; TRBD1 was called by the table and not checked on the DNA. TRBV21-1 constitutes a pseudogene. The CDR3 covers 18 residues. The CDR3 reads CASSKEKEPQGGNQPQHF. The CDR3 bases are TGTGCCAGCAGCAAAGAGAAGGAGCCCCAGGGGGGCAATCAGCCCCAGCATTTT.

This clonotype was found many times. The chain uses TRBV3-1 and TRBJ1-4; TRBD1 might be the D (5 bases). This CDR3 contains 15 residues. The ends were cut back, 2 bases at V and 10 bases at J, with 17 bases in the middle. The germline CDR1 and CDR2 sequences are LGHDT and YNNKEL (reference sequence). CDR3 region: CASSQIAGRRGKLFF. In nucleotides, the CDR3 is TGTGCCAGCAGCCAAATAGCCGGGCGGAGGGGAAAACTGTTTTTT.

In its sample, this clonotype was seen many times. The gene calls are TRBV29-1 and TRBJ2-4, with 7 bases lining up with TRBD1. The J segment lost 3 bases and the V segment lost 5 bases, leaving 7 bases of the junction unmatched. This CDR3 has 14 residues. Germline CDR1 is SQVTM and CDR2 is ANQGSEA. The CDR3 region is CSVLSAGGKNIQYF. In nucleotides, the CDR3 is TGCAGCGTTCTTTCGGCAGGGGGCAAAAACATTCAGTACTTC.

This clonotype has a count of ten or more. This chain joins TRBV20-1 and TRBJ2-1; 9 bases line up with TRBD2. Germline V gives CDR1 DFQATT, CDR2 SNEGSKA (reference sequence). This CDR3 contains 15 residues. Germline trimming cut 5 bases from V and 5 bases from J; bases unmatched to any gene: 10. CDR3 protein: CSAPKTSGVDNEQFF. The CDR3 nucleotides are TGCAGTGCTCCTAAGACTAGCGGAGTAGACAATGAGCAGTTCTTC.

This clonotype was detected many times. The chain recombines TRBV7-2 with TRBJ2-1; the match to TRBD2 covers 11 bases. Germline values: CDR1 SGHTA, CDR2 FQGNSA. The J segment lost 6 bases and the V segment lost 5 bases, leaving 6 bases of the junction unmatched. The CDR3 runs 15 residues. The CDR3 DNA follows: TGTGCCAGCAGCCCCCCGGGACTAGCGGCCAATGAGCAGTTCTTC. It is translated as CASSPPGLAANEQFF.